Below are 21 T cell receptor beta chains sequenced from a single sample in a study of blood T cell repertoires in COVID-19. The assay was immunoSEQ multiplex PCR, and TCRdb's table has in-frame clones only and misses some. The sample lists 40,000 to 45,000 clones, around 86% occurring once. Sequenced: peripheral blood. Receptors originate from a man aged 45-65 years with active COVID-19.

This clone ranks as medium-sized. The chain links TRBV28 to TRBJ1-2; D is unresolved. Germline V gives CDR1 MDHEN, CDR2 SYDVKM. V gave up 5 bases and J gave up 4 bases, with 11 bases separating them. There are 13 residues in the CDR3. CDR3 protein: CASSPVVSYGYTF. Here the CDR3 DNA reads TGTGCCAGCAGTCCTGTCGTGAGCTATGGCTACACCTTC.

J is TRBJ2-5 and V is TRBV28, with 11 bases lining up with TRBD2. Germline values: CDR1 MDHEN, CDR2 SYDVKM. This CDR3 comprises 16 residues. With V trimmed by 6 bases and J by 5 bases, 11 bases remained unmatched. This chain's CDR3 is CASRELAGVGGETQYF. The DNA for the CDR3 is TGTGCCAGCAGAGAACTAGCGGGAGTGGGGGGGGAGACCCAGTACTTC.

V usage is TRBV19 and J usage is TRBJ2-1; 8 bases agree with TRBD1. J lost 2 bases, V lost 2 bases, and 8 bases had no gene match. Per germline, CDR1 LNHDA and CDR2 SQIVND (reference sequence). This CDR3 spans 17 amino acids. The DNA for the CDR3 is TGTGCCAGTAGTATACAGGGACAGGCAGTCCCCTACAATGAGCAGTTCTTC. Translated: CASSIQGQAVPYNEQFF.

The rearrangement uses TRBV2 and TRBJ1-2; D is unclear. CDR1 is SNHLY and CDR2 is FYNNEI in the germline V gene. V was pared by 3 bases and J by 3 bases, with 5 bases between. The CDR3 length is 12 residues. CDR3 DNA sequence: TGTGCCAGCAGTGAGAGGGACTATGGCTACACCTTC. Its protein product is CASSERDYGYTF.

The genes are TRBV29-1 and TRBJ2-3; 8 bases fit TRBD2. The V and J ends lost 3 bases and 0 bases, in that order; junction bases with no gene match: 2. The CDR3 is 14 residues long. The germline gives CDR1 SQVTM, CDR2 ANQGSEA. The CDR3 loop is CSVEGLVSTDTQYF. As DNA, the CDR3 is TGCAGCGTTGAGGGACTAGTTAGCACAGATACGCAGTATTTT.

The CDR3 is CASSPYMGQGTDTQYF. CDR3 DNA sequence: TGTGCCAGCTCACCATACATGGGACAGGGCACAGATACGCAGTATTTT. The chain couples TRBV18 to TRBJ2-3, with 8 bases aligning to TRBD1. V gave up 2 bases and J gave up 1 base; unmatched junction bases: 5. Germline CDR1 KGHSH, CDR2 LQKENI. This CDR3 has 16 amino acids.

This chain links TRBV7-2 with TRBJ2-1; D possibly corresponds to TRBD2 (7 bases). Germline CDR1 is SGHTA and CDR2 is FQGNSA. V lost 4 bases to trimming and J lost 9 bases, with 19 bases between them. This CDR3 spans 15 amino acids. In DNA form, the CDR3 reads TGTGCCAGCAGCTCCTGGGGGAGGGGGAGTGTTGAGCAGTTCTTC. This translates into CASSSWGRGSVEQFF.

V gene TRBV28 combines with J gene TRBJ2-7; tentatively, D is TRBD2 (5 bases). Looked up from germline, CDR1 is MDHEN and CDR2 is SYDVKM. The CDR3 has 12 amino acids. The V gene lost 6 bases and the J gene lost 7 bases, with 13 bases spanning the gap. The CDR3 coding sequence is TGTGCCAGCAGCTATGGACTCGGTGAGCAGTACTTC. Protein: CASSYGLGEQYF. The complete variable domain, with remaining parts taken from reference TRBV28 and TRBJ2-7, reads DVKVTQSSRYLVKRTGEKVFLECVQDMDHENMFWYRQDPGLGLRLIYFSYDVKMKEKGDIPEGYSVSREKKERFSLILESASTNQTSMYLCASSYGLGEQYFGPGTRLTVT.

The rearrangement links TRBV11-2 to TRBJ1-2; D may be TRBD1 (6 bases). The germline gives CDR1 SGHAT, CDR2 FQNNGV. The CDR3 has 16 residues. With 5 bases removed from V and 9 bases from J, the gap between germline ends came to 25 bases. CDR3 in amino acids: CASSQSGGAVPPSYTF. The CDR3 nucleotides are TGTGCCAGCAGCCAAAGTGGGGGGGCGGTTCCCCCTAGCTACACCTTC.

The CDR3 loop is CASSHSSTGELFF. In nucleotides, the CDR3 is TGTGCCAGCAGCCATTCGAGCACCGGGGAGCTGTTTTTT. The chain joins TRBV3-1 (or the pseudogene TRBV3-2) to TRBJ2-2, with D unclear. Trimming removed 3 bases from V and 4 bases from J, with 6 bases in between. Germline loops: CDR1 LGHDT, CDR2 YNNKEL (reference sequence). The CDR3 consists of 13 residues.

The chain uses TRBV4-3 and TRBJ1-1; D uncertain. The CDR3 spans 12 residues. The germline CDR1 and CDR2 sequences are LGHNA and YSLEER. Trimming pared 2 bases from V and 12 bases from J, leaving 13 bases between. For the CDR3, the DNA is TGCGCCAGCAGCCAAATGGGCCAGGCTTCTTTCTTT. This gives the protein CASSQMGQASFF.

The genes are TRBV2 and TRBJ2-5, with 7 bases fitting TRBD2. The CDR3 contains 14 residues. Germline CDR1 is SNHLY and CDR2 is FYNNEI. V lost 6 bases, J lost 5 bases, and 9 bases stayed unmatched. CDR3 DNA: TGTGCCAGCAGGGCCGGGACTATTGGGGAGACCCAGTACTTC. This translates into CASRAGTIGETQYF.

The CDR3 protein is CASSFQGASKNEQYF. Here the CDR3 DNA reads TGTGCCAGCAGCTTTCAGGGGGCGTCGAAGAACGAGCAGTACTTC. The gene calls are TRBV13 and TRBJ2-7; 8 nucleotides match TRBD1. The ends lost 3 bases at V and 5 bases at J; junction bases unmatched: 9. The germline V gene encodes CDR1 PRHDT and CDR2 FYEKMQ (reference sequence). CDR3 length: 15 residues.

The chain joins TRBV27 to TRBJ2-3; the match to TRBD1 covers 7 bases. Losses at the gene ends were 5 bases for V and 6 bases for J; bases not matched to a gene: 5. The CDR3 extends over 13 amino acids. The germline V gene encodes CDR1 MNHEY and CDR2 SMNVEV (reference sequence). This CDR3 is CASSGHRGDTQYF. The CDR3 DNA sequence: TGTGCCAGCAGTGGACACAGGGGTGATACGCAGTATTTT.

The chain links TRBV5-6 to TRBJ1-5; 7 bases are shared with TRBD1. The CDR3 sequence is 16 residues long. Germline assignment: CDR1 SGHDT and CDR2 YYEEEE. Trimming took 4 bases from V and 0 from J; bases not matched to a gene: 7. This chain's CDR3 is CASSAWGQNSNQPQHF. CDR3 nucleotide sequence: TGTGCCAGCAGCGCCTGGGGACAGAATAGCAATCAGCCCCAGCATTTT. Combining the CDR3 with reference TRBV5-6 and TRBJ1-5 gives the whole variable domain DAGVTQSPTHLIKTRGQQVTLRCSPKSGHDTVSWYQQALGQGPQFIFQYYEEEERQRGNFPDRFSGHQFPNYSSELNVNALLLGDSALYLCASSAWGQNSNQPQHFGDGTRLSIL.

The chain combines TRBV3-1 (or the pseudogene TRBV3-2) with TRBJ2-1; 8 bases match TRBD2. The CDR3 totals 13 residues. CDR1 LGHDT and CDR2 YNNKEL come from the germline V gene (reference sequence). V lost 4 bases and J lost 9; bases outside the gene matches: 5. CDR3 sequence reads: CASSRGLAGEQFF. CDR3 sequence (DNA): TGTGCCAGCAGCCGAGGACTAGCTGGTGAGCAGTTCTTC.

The CDR3 DNA reads TGTGCCAGCGGGTTTCCATCAGGGGGCGGAGATACGCAGTATTTT. This sequence encodes CASGFPSGGGDTQYF. V and J are TRBV27 and TRBJ2-3; 8 bases line up with TRBD1. Germline V lookup: CDR1 MNHEY, CDR2 SMNVEV (reference sequence). The CDR3 is made up of 15 amino acids. J lost 5 bases, V lost 8 bases, and 12 bases had no gene match.

This clone was detected once. This sequence joins TRBV2 and TRBJ2-1; D perhaps matches TRBD2 (5 bases). With 4 bases removed from V and 2 bases from J, the gap between germline ends came to 24 bases. CDR1 and CDR2 (germline): SNHLY, FYNNEI. CDR3 size: 19 residues. CDR3 sequence reads: CASSARDSASLSTYNEQFF. The CDR3 nucleotides read TGTGCCAGCAGTGCCCGGGATTCAGCCTCTTTGAGTACCTACAATGAGCAGTTCTTC.

The chain carries TRBV2 and TRBJ2-4; D may be TRBD1 (6 bases). The CDR3 totals 16 residues. Germline V gene lookup returns CDR1 SNHLY and CDR2 FYNNEI. Trimming removed 4 bases at V and 0 bases at J, with 13 bases between. CDR3: CASSGTAAIAKNIQYF. CDR3 nucleotides: TGTGCCAGCAGTGGGACAGCTGCCATAGCCAAAAACATTCAGTACTTC.

This clone rates as medium-sized. The CDR3 DNA is TGTGCCAGCAGCCCTGCTTACAGGGCGAATGGCTACACCTTC. This encodes CASSPAYRANGYTF. The chain joins TRBV7-9 to TRBJ1-2, with D possibly matching TRBD1 (6 bases). V gave up 5 bases and J gave up 6 bases, with 16 bases separating them. This CDR3 is built from 14 residues. CDR1 and CDR2 (germline): SEHNR, FQNEAQ (reference sequence).

The chain links TRBV11-3 to TRBJ2-1; 10 bases agree with TRBD2. The junction had 4 bases not matched to a gene; V was cut back by 5 bases and J by 0 bases. Germline-derived CDR1 and CDR2 are SGHNT and YENEEA. This CDR3 has 16 residues. CDR3 DNA: TGTGCCAGCAGCCCGGGACTAGCGAACTCCTACAATGAGCAGTTCTTC. Encoded protein: CASSPGLANSYNEQFF.